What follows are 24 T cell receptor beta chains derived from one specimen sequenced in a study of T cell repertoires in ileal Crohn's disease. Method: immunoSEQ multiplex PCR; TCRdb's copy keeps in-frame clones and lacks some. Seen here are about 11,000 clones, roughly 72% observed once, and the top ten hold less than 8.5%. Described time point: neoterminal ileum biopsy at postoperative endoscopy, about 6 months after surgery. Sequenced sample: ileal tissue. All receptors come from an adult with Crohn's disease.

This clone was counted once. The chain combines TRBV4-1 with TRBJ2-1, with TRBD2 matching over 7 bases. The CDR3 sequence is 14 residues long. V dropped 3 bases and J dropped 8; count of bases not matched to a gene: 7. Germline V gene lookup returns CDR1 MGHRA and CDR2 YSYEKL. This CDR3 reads CASSHRTSKDEQFF. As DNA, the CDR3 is TGCGCCAGCAGCCACCGGACTAGTAAGGATGAGCAGTTCTTC.

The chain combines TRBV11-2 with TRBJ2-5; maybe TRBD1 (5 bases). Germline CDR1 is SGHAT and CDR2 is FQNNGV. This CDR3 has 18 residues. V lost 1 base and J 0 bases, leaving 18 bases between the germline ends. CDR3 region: CASSLATAPLSYQETQYF. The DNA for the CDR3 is TGTGCCAGCAGCTTAGCGACAGCGCCGCTTTCGTACCAAGAGACCCAGTACTTC.

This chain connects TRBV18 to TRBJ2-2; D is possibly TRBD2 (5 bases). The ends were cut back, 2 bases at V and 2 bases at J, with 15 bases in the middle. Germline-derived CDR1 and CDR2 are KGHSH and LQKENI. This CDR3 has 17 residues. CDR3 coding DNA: TGTGCCAGCTCACCATTCCAGGCGGGCGCTAACACCGGGGAGCTGTTTTTT. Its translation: CASSPFQAGANTGELFF.

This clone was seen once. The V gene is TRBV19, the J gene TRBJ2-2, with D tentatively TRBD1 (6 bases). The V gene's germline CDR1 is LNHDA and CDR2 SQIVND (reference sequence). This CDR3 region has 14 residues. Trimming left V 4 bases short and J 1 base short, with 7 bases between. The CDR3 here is CASSTQGNTGELFF. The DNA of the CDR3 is TGTGCCAGTAGTACACAGGGGAACACCGGGGAGCTGTTTTTT.

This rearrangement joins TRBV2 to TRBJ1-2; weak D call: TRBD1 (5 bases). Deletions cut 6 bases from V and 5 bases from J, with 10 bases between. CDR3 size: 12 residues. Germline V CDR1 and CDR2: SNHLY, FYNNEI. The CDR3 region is CASRGRQYGYTF. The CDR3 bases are TGTGCCAGCAGAGGGCGACAGTATGGCTACACCTTC.

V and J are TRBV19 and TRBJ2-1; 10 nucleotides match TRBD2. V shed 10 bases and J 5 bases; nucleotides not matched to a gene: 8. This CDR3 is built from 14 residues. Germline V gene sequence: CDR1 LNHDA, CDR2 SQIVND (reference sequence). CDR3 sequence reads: CATLRLAGDNEQFF. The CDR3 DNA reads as TGTGCCACCTTAAGGCTAGCGGGAGACAATGAGCAGTTCTTC.

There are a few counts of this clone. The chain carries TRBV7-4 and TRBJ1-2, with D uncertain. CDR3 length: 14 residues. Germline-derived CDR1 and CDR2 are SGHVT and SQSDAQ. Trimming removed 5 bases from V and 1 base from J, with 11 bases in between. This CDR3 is CASSPRGVNYGYTF. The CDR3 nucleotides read TGTGCCAGCAGCCCTCGGGGTGTTAACTATGGCTACACCTTC.

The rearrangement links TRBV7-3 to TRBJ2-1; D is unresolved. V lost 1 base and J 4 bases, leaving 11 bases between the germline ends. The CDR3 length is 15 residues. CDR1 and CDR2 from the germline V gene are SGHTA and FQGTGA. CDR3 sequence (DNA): TGTGCCAGCAGCTTAAAACCCAGTTCATACAATGAGCAGTTCTTC. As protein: CASSLKPSSYNEQFF.

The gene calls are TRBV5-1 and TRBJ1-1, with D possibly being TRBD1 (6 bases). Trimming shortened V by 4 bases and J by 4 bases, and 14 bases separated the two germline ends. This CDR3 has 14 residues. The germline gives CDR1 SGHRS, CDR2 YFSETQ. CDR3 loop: CASSPQGTSTEAFF. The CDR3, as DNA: TGCGCCAGCAGCCCACAGGGTACAAGCACTGAAGCTTTCTTT.

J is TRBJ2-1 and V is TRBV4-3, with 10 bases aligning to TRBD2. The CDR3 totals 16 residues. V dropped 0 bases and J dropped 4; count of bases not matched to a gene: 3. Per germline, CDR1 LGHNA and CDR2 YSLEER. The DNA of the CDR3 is TGCGCCAGCAGCCAAGAGGGGACTAGCGTGTACAATGAGCAGTTCTTC. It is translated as CASSQEGTSVYNEQFF.

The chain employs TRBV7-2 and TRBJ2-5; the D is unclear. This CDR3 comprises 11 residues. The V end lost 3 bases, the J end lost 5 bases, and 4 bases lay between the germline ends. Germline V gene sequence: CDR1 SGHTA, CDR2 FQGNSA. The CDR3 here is CASSFRETQYF. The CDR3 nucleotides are TGTGCCAGCAGCTTCAGGGAGACCCAGTACTTC.

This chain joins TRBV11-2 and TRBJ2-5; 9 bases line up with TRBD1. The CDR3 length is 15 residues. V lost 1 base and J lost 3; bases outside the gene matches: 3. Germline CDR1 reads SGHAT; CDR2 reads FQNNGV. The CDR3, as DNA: TGTGCCAGCAGCTTAGGGGACAGGGATAAAGAGACCCAGTACTTC. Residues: CASSLGDRDKETQYF. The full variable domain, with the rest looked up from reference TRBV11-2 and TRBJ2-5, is EAGVAQSPRYKIIEKRQSVAFWCNPISGHATLYWYQQILGQGPKLLIQFQNNGVVDDSQLPKDRFSAERLKGVDSTLKIQPAKLEDSAVYLCASSLGDRDKETQYFGPGTRLLVL.

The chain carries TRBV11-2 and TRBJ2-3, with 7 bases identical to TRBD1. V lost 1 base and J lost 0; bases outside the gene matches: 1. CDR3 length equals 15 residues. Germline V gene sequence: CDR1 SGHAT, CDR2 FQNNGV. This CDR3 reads CASSLGDRSTDTQYF. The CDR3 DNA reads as TGTGCCAGCAGCTTAGGGGACAGAAGCACAGATACGCAGTATTTT.

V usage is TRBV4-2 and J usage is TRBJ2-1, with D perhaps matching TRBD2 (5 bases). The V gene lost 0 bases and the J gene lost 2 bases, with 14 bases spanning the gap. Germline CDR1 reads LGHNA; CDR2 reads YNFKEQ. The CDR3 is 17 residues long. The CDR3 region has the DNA TGTGCCAGCAGCCAAGATGATGCTAGCAGGACCTACAATGAGCAGTTCTTC. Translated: CASSQDDASRTYNEQFF.

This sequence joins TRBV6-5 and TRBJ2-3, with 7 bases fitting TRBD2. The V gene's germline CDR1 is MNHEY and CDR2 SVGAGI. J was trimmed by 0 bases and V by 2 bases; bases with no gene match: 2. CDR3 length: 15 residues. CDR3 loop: CASSYQAGSTDTQYF. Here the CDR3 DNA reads TGTGCCAGCAGTTACCAAGCGGGGAGCACAGATACGCAGTATTTT.

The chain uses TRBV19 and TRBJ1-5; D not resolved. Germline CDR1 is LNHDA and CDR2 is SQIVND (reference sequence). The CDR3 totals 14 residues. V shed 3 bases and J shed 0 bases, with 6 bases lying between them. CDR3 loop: CASSIRDSNQPQHF. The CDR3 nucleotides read TGTGCCAGTAGTATCCGGGATAGCAATCAGCCCCAGCATTTT.

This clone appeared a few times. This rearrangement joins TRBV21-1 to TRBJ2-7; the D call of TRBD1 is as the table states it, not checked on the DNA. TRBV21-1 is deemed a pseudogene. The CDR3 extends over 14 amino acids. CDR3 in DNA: TGTGCCAGCAACCAGGACACCAAAAACTACGAGCAGTACTTC. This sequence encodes CASNQDTKNYEQYF.

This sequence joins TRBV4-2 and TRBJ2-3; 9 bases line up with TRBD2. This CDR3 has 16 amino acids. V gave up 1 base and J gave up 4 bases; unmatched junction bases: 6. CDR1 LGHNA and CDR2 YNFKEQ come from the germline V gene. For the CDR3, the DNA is TGTGCCAGCAGCCAAGGTGCGGGAGGGCCGTCAGATACGCAGTATTTT. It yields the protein CASSQGAGGPSDTQYF.

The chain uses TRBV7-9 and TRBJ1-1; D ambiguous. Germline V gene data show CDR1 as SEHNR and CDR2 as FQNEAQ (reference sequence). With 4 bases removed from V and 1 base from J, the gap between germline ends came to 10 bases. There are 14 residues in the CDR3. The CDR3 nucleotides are TGTGCCAGCAGCTCGTCAGGAAGGAACACTGAAGCTTTCTTT. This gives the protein CASSSSGRNTEAFF.

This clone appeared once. The CDR3: CASRGVVNTEAFF. The CDR3 DNA is TGTGCCAGCCGCGGTGTTGTGAACACTGAAGCTTTCTTT. The chain carries TRBV28 and TRBJ1-1, with D unresolved. The CDR3 consists of 13 residues. Germline CDR1 MDHEN, CDR2 SYDVKM. V was pared by 8 bases and J by 0 bases, with 10 bases between.

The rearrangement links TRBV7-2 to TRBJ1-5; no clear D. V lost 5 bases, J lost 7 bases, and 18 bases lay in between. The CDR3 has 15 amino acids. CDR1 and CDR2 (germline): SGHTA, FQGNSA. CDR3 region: CASSLGSGGGQPQHF. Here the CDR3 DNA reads TGTGCCAGCAGCCTGGGCTCGGGAGGAGGGCAGCCCCAGCATTTT. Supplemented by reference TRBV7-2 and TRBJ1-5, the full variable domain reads GAGVSQSPSNKVTEKGKDVELRCDPISGHTALYWYRQSLGQGLEFLIYFQGNSAPDKSGLPSDRFSAERTGGSVSTLTIQRTQQEDSAVYLCASSLGSGGGQPQHFGDGTRLSIL.

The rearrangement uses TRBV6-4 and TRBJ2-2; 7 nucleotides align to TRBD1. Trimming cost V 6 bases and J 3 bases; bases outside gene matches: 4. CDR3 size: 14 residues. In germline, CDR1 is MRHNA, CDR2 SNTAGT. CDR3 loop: CASRGTGDTGELFF. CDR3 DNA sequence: TGTGCCAGCAGGGGCACAGGGGACACCGGGGAGCTGTTTTTT.

The CDR3 spells CASSLYRSSYEQYF. Here the CDR3 DNA reads TGCGCCAGCAGCTTGTATAGGAGCTCCTACGAGCAGTACTTC. The rearrangement joins TRBV5-1 to TRBJ2-7; D call uncertain. Deletions cut 1 base from V and 0 bases from J, with 8 bases between. The CDR3 is made up of 14 amino acids. Germline V CDR1 and CDR2: SGHRS, YFSETQ.

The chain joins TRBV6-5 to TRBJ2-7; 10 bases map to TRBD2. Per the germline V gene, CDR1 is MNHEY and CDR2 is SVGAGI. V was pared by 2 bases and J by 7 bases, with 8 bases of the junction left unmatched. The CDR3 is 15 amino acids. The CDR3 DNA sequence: TGTGCCAGCAGTTACGGTGGTAGCGGGAGGAGGGAGCAGTACTTC. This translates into CASSYGGSGRREQYF.